The clone carrying this T cell receptor beta chain came up once. What it binds is unknown. This sample is part of a study of T cells in localized non-small cell lung cancer. Notes on the study in general: Elevated blood T cell density was associated with longer overall survival. Of the top 100 tumor clones, median around 60 were in adjacent lung, 25 to 35 among its top 100. Adjacent uninvolved lung had the highest clonality, suggesting focused antigen responses.

Looked up from germline, CDR1 is SGHAT and CDR2 is FQNNGV. After removal of 4 bases from V and 6 bases from J, the junction contained 8 bases not matched to a gene. CDR3 length: 16 amino acids. The assay was immunoSEQ multiplex PCR, and TCRdb's table has in-frame clones only and misses some. The sample shows 90,000 to 95,000 clones, roughly 90% of them seen only once. The TCR originated in a woman aged 35 to 75 with stage II squamous cell lung carcinoma. V is TRBV11-2 and J is TRBJ2-1; 11 bases line up with TRBD2. The input for sequencing was PBMCs, taken before any cancer treatment. This chain's CDR3 is CASSSVAGGESNEQFF. The CDR3, as DNA: TGTGCCAGCAGCTCCGTAGCGGGAGGGGAGTCCAATGAGCAGTTCTTC.